These T cell receptor beta chains were read from a single sample in a study of beta chain features in type 1 diabetes. Clones were sequenced by immunoSEQ multiplex PCR, and TCRdb holds only the in-frame ones, with some missing. The sample lists 450,000 or so clones; about 10% were seen once. The specimen was naive CD4+ T cells from blood. The receptors originated from a woman under 30 in good health. The CDR3 runs from the conserved cysteine through the conserved F or W. Some rows have no size entry. The others give once, few or many, or a class for an expanded clone.

v_call	clone_size	cdr3_aa
TRBV28	NA	CASIGLAGPGETQYF
TRBV7-9	few	CASSFLAGTDTQYF
TRBV4-3	NA	CASSQAPVIEQFF
TRBV29-1	NA	CSVGRGTIDEQFF
TRBV19	few	CASSKREVANTEAFF
TRBV10-3	NA	CAISEKGTGGPGETQYF
TRBV5-1	NA	CASSLDRTNEQFF
TRBV5-4	NA	CASSLLRGGGTDTQYF
TRBV5-1	NA	CASSLVPTDTQYF
TRBV9	NA	CASSLREITEAFF
TRBV15	NA	CATSRALAEGSEQFF
TRBV4-3	NA	CASSQGPSGRDTQYF
TRBV15	few	CATNQGGSYNEQFF
TRBV6-1	few	CASSEDSSYNEQFF
TRBV4-1	NA	CASSQGPADTQYF